This T cell receptor (beta chain) comes out of a study of cytomegalovirus exposure and HLA in healthy donors. Study background: Within an early data release were tens of millions of unique TCRs drawn from HLA-typed donors. The study, taken as a whole, reports: The productive fraction for most TCR beta V segments was about 87% or about 30% in an earlier analysis. Associated with cytomegalovirus, according to the listing, were 150 to 200 TCR beta chains. Reportedly, diagnosis of cytomegalovirus status by the classifier showed high specificity and sensitivity.

Germline V gives CDR1 SQVTM, CDR2 ANQGSEA. The CDR3 is 11 residues long. As for this clone: Its cognate antigen is unknown. One junction end does not reproduce the germline sequence, and a read error may be involved.

With 60 Vbeta and 13 Jbeta primers, the PCR was carried out. The data were produced by immunoSEQ multiplex PCR, yet TCRdb's version contains in-frame clones alone and is incomplete. The sample records around 99,000 clones, roughly 70% being singletons. The receptor was isolated from a man aged 35 to 55 in good health and CMV-seronegative. This rearrangement joins TRBV29-1 to TRBJ1-2; D uncertain. The sequencing input was PBMCs. CDR3 nucleotides: TGCAGCGTTTTGCAGGCCTATGGCTACCCCTTC. This sequence encodes CSVLQAYGYPF.